A selection of T cell receptor beta chains follows, all from one sample in a study of blood T cell repertoires in COVID-19. Data came from immunoSEQ multiplex PCR; TCRdb stores just in-frame clones and leaves some out. The table lists hundreds of thousands of clones, 85% to 90% of them singletons. Sample: peripheral blood. All receptors derive from a woman in her fifties or sixties with COVID-19, enrolled during active disease. The CDR3 runs from the conserved cysteine through the conserved F or W. The order of the fields is D gene, CDR3 length, clone size, J gene, V gene, CDR3 DNA, CDR3 protein. The D gene is left open where the match is weak. Clone size, where shown, is once, few, many, or a class for clones that have expanded.

>-|18|-|TRBJ1-2|TRBV2
TGTGCCAGCAGTGATGGCGGACCCCGGGGACTGTTTAACTATGGCTACACCTTC
CASSDGGPRGLFNYGYTF
>TRBD2|16|-|TRBJ2-5|TRBV7-2
TGTGCCAGCAGCAGGACTAGCGGGGGGGCCCAAGAGACCCAGTACTTC
CASSRTSGGAQETQYF
>-|13|-|TRBJ2-7|TRBV18
TGTGCCAGCTCACCAACAACGGGAAACGAGCAGTACTTC
CASSPTTGNEQYF
>-|13|-|TRBJ2-2|TRBV6-5
TGTGCCAGCAGGAACCAGGGGACCGGGGAGCTGTTTTTT
CASRNQGTGELFF
>-|17|-|TRBJ1-1|TRBV7-2
TGTGCCAGCAGCCCCAGATTTGAGGGAATGAAGAACACTGAAGCTTTCTTT
CASSPRFEGMKNTEAFF
>-|15|-|TRBJ2-1|TRBV5-1
TGCGCCAGCAGCCCGACTAGGACATCTCACAATGAGCAGTTCTTC
CASSPTRTSHNEQFF
>-|14|-|TRBJ1-1|TRBV11-2
TGTGCCAGCAGCTTAGCAGGACTTAACACTGAAGCTTTCTTT
CASSLAGLNTEAFF
>TRBD1|12|-|TRBJ1-1|TRBV12-3/TRBV12-4
TGTGCCAGCAGTACGGAGGGGGCGCGTGCTTTCTTT
CASSTEGARAFF
>-|15|-|TRBJ1-5|TRBV5-8
TGTGCCAGCAGCTTGCCTACAGGGCACAATCAGCCCCAGCATTTT
CASSLPTGHNQPQHF
>-|12|-|TRBJ2-7|TRBV29-1
TGCGGCGCAGGCCCTAGCTCCTACGAGCAGTACTTC
CGAGPSSYEQYF
>-|17|-|TRBJ1-6|TRBV19
TGTGCCAGTAGCCTAGTAGGAGGGCCGGCAGGGAATTCACCCCTCCACTTT
CASSLVGGPAGNSPLHF
>-|14|-|TRBJ2-2|TRBV5-4
TGTGCCAGCAGCCCCCAACAGGGCACCGGGGAGCTGTTTTTT
CASSPQQGTGELFF
>-|16|-|TRBJ2-6|TRBV4-1
TGCGCCAGCAGCCTAATCCGTCGGTCTGGGGCCAACGTCCTGACTTTC
CASSLIRRSGANVLTF
>-|14|-|TRBJ2-1|TRBV5-1
TGCGCCAGCAGCTTGGGGTACAGTATGAATGAGCAGTTCTTC
CASSLGYSMNEQFF
>TRBD1|13|-|TRBJ1-2|TRBV19
TGTGCCAGTAGTCCGACAGGGGGTAGGGGCTACACCTTC
CASSPTGGRGYTF
>TRBD1|13|-|TRBJ2-3|TRBV9
TGTGCCAGCAAAGGGACAGGGCACGATACGCAGTATTTT
CASKGTGHDTQYF
>-|13|-|TRBJ1-1|TRBV19
TGTGCCAGTACAAGGGGGGGGAACACTGAAGCTTTCTTT
CASTRGGNTEAFF
>TRBD1|10|-|TRBJ1-1|TRBV6-5
TGTGCCAGCAGGCGACAGGGGGCTTTCTTT
CASRRQGAFF
>-|16|-|TRBJ2-7|TRBV5-1
TGCGCCAGCAGCTTGGATTTTGGGGCAGGCACCTACGAGCAGTACTTC
CASSLDFGAGTYEQYF
>TRBD1|15|-|TRBJ1-6|TRBV6-6
TGTGCCAGCAGTTACTCGACAGGGGGTAATTCACCCCTCCACTTT
CASSYSTGGNSPLHF
>TRBD1|18|-|TRBJ1-1|TRBV7-8
TGTGCCAGCAGCTTAGGGGGACAGGGAGTTGGTGCGAATACTGAAGCTTTCTTT
CASSLGGQGVGANTEAFF
>-|11|once|TRBJ2-1|TRBV12-3/TRBV12-4
TGTGCCAGCAGTCCCATGAATGAGCAGTTCTTC
CASSPMNEQFF
>-|14|-|TRBJ2-7|TRBV5-4
TGTGCCAGCAGTTCTAGTCTTCAGGGCTATGAGCAGTACTTC
CASSSSLQGYEQYF
>TRBD1|14|-|TRBJ2-7|TRBV27
TGTGCCAGCAGTCAGACAGGGGGCAACGACGAGCAGTACTTC
CASSQTGGNDEQYF
>-|13|few|TRBJ1-5|TRBV24-1
TGTGCCACCAGTGAATCAGGGGATCAGCCCCAGCATTTT
CATSESGDQPQHF
>-|13|-|TRBJ2-3|TRBV27
TGTGCCAGCAGTTTATACCCGGCAGATACGCAGTATTTT
CASSLYPADTQYF
>-|16|-|TRBJ2-7|TRBV7-9
TGTGCCAGCAGCTTAGAGGTGGGCAGGGGTGAGTACGAGCAGTACTTC
CASSLEVGRGEYEQYF
>TRBD1|17|-|TRBJ1-2|TRBV9
TGTGCCAGCAGCGTGGACCGGACAGGGGAGGGAAACTATGGCTACACCTTC
CASSVDRTGEGNYGYTF
>-|12|-|TRBJ1-1|TRBV28
TGTGCCAGCAGTTTAGACTTATCTGAAGCTTTCTTT
CASSLDLSEAFF
>TRBD1|14|-|TRBJ1-3|TRBV30
TGTGCCTGGAGTAAAGGGACAGCTGGAAACACCATATATTTT
CAWSKGTAGNTIYF
>TRBD1|16|-|TRBJ1-3|TRBV6-6
TGTGCCAGCAGTGGGGGACAGAGTTACTCTGGAAACACCATATATTTT
CASSGGQSYSGNTIYF
>TRBD2|17|-|TRBJ2-3|TRBV5-1
TGCGCCAGCAGCTACTTGACTAGCGGGGCCAGCACAGATACGCAGTATTTT
CASSYLTSGASTDTQYF
>-|13|-|TRBJ1-1|TRBV5-4
TGTGCCAGCAGCTTGGGACAGGCAGGTGAAGCTTTCTTT
CASSLGQAGEAFF
>-|15|-|TRBJ2-3|TRBV4-1
TGCGCCAGCAGCCAAGACTACCGAGCGGGAGATACGCAGTATTTT
CASSQDYRAGDTQYF
>TRBD1|14|-|TRBJ2-2|TRBV6-5
TGTGCCAGCAAGGGACAGGCTGCGACCGGGGAGCTGTTTTTT
CASKGQAATGELFF
>-|14|once|TRBJ1-3|TRBV27
TGTGCCAGCAGCTTGGGGGCCTCTGGAAACACCATATATTTT
CASSLGASGNTIYF
>TRBD1|14|-|TRBJ2-7|TRBV18
TGTGCCAGCTCCCGGACAGGGAATGTCCACGAGCAGTACTTC
CASSRTGNVHEQYF
>-|15|-|TRBJ2-2|TRBV18
TGTGCCAGCTCACTCGACAGGTTCATCACCGGGGAGCTGTTTTTT
CASSLDRFITGELFF
>-|13|few|TRBJ1-1|TRBV6-5
TGTGCCAGCAGTTCCCGACAGCCCCCTGAAGCTTTCTTT
CASSSRQPPEAFF
>TRBD1|16|-|TRBJ1-4|TRBV5-6
TGTGCCAGCAGCTTGATCGGACAGGGGGCTAATGAAAAACTGTTTTTT
CASSLIGQGANEKLFF
>-|13|-|TRBJ1-1|TRBV12-3/TRBV12-4
TGTGCCAGCAGTTTAGCGGCAGGCACTGAAGCTTTCTTT
CASSLAAGTEAFF
>-|16|-|TRBJ1-4|TRBV6-5
TGTGCCAGCAGTTACTCGTCACCGGGGTTTAATGAAAAACTGTTTTTT
CASSYSSPGFNEKLFF
>TRBD1|14|-|TRBJ2-7|TRBV30
TGTGCCTGGAGTTCCGGGACAGGGGTCTACGAGCAGTACTTC
CAWSSGTGVYEQYF
>TRBD1|13|-|TRBJ1-2|TRBV5-6
TGTGCCAGCAACGGACAGGGCGACTATGGCTACACCTTC
CASNGQGDYGYTF
>-|11|-|TRBJ2-3|TRBV2
TGTGCCAGCTCGGGGGAAGCTACGCAGTATTTT
CASSGEATQYF
>-|15|-|TRBJ2-2|TRBV7-6
TGTGCCAGCAGCTCCCTACTCGGGGGATCCGGGGAGCTGTTTTTT
CASSSLLGGSGELFF
>-|15|-|TRBJ2-1|TRBV9
TGTGCCAGCAGCGTAAATACGGGGTCTTACAATGAGCAGTTCTTC
CASSVNTGSYNEQFF
>-|11|-|TRBJ2-3|TRBV30
TGTGCCTGGAGTGCTAGAGATACGCAGTATTTT
CAWSARDTQYF
>-|14|-|TRBJ2-5|TRBV18
TGTGCCAGCTCACCCCCTAACAGTCAAGAGACCCAGTACTTC
CASSPPNSQETQYF
>TRBD2|17|-|TRBJ2-2|TRBV5-6
TGTGCCAGCAGCCCCCGGACTAGCGGGGGAGGCAACGGGGAGCTGTTTTTT
CASSPRTSGGGNGELFF
>-|15|-|TRBJ2-3|TRBV3-1/TRBV3-2
TGTGCCAGCAGCCAAGATCCCCCCTTGACAGATACGCAGTATTTT
CASSQDPPLTDTQYF
>-|14|-|TRBJ1-4|TRBV7-9
TGTGCCAGCAGCTTAAGTGGAGCTAATGAAAAACTGTTTTTT
CASSLSGANEKLFF
>-|11|-|TRBJ2-7|TRBV29-1
TGCAGCGTTGTTTGGGACACCGAGCAGTACTTC
CSVVWDTEQYF